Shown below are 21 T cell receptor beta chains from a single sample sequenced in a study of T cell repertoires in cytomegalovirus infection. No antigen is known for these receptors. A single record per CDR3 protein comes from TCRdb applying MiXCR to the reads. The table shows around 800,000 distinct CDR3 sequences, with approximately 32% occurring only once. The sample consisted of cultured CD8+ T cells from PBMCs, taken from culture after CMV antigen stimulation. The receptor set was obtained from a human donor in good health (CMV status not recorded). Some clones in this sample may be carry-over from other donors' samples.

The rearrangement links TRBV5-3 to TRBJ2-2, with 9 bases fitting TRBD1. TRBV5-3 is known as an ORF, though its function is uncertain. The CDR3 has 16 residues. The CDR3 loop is CATQFGTGSSTGELFF. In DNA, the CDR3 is TGTGCGACTCAATTTGGGACAGGGTCTTCGACCGGGGAGCTGTTTTTT.

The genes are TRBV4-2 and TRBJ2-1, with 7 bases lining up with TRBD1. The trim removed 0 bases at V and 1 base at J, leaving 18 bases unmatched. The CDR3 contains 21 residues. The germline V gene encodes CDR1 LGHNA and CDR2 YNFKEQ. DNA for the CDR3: TGTGCCAGCAGCCAAGATCGGGATAACGACAGGGTAGTTTTTTCCTACAATGAGCAGTTCTTC. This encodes CASSQDRDNDRVVFSYNEQFF.

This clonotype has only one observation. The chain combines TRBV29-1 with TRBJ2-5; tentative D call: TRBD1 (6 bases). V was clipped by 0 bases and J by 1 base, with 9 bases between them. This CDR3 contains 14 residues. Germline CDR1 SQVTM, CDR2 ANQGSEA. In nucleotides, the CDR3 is TGCAGCGTTGAAGACAGGGGCCTCCAAGAGACCCAGTACTTC. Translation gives CSVEDRGLQETQYF.

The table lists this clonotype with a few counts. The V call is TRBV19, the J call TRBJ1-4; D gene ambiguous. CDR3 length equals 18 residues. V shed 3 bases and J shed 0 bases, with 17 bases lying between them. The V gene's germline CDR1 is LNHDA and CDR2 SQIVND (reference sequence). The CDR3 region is CASSIGLYWKTTNEKLFF. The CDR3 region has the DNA TGTGCCAGTAGTATTGGTCTCTATTGGAAAACAACTAATGAAAAACTGTTTTTT.

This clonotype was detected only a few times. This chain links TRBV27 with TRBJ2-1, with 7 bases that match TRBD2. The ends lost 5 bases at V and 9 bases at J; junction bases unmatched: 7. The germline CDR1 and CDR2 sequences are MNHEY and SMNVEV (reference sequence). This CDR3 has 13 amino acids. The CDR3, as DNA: TGTGCCAGCAGTCCTGTCTCTAGCGGTGAGCAGTTCTTC. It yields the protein CASSPVSSGEQFF.

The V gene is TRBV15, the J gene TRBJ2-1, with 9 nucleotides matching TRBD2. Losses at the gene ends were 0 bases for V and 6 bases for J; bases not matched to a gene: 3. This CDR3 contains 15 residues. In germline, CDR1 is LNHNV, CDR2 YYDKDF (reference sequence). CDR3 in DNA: TGTGCCACCAGCAGAGAAAGCGGGGGGAGCAATGAGCAGTTCTTC. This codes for CATSRESGGSNEQFF.

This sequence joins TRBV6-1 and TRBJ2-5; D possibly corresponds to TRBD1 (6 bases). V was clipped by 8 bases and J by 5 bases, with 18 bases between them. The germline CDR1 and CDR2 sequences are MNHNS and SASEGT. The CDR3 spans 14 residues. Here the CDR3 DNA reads TGTGCCAGCGGGGACACATCGTACCCCGAGACCCAGTACTTC. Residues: CASGDTSYPETQYF.

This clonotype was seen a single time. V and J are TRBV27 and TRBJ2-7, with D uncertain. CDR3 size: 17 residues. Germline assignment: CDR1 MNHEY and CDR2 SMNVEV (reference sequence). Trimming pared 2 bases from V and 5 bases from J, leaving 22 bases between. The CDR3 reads CASSLQFPTADDHEQYF. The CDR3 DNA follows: TGTGCCAGCAGTTTACAATTCCCCACGGCAGACGACCACGAGCAGTACTTC.

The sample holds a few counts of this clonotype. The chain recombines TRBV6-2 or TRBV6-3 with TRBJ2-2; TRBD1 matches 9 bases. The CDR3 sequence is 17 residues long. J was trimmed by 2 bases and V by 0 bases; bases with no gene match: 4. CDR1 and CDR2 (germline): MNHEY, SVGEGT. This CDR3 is CASSYSGTGFNTGELFF. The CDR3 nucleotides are TGTGCCAGCAGTTACTCAGGGACAGGGTTTAACACCGGGGAGCTGTTTTTT.

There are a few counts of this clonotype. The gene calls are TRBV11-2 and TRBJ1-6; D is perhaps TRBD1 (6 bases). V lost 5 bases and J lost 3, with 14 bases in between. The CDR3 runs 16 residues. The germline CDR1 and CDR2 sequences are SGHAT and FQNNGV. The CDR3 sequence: CASSTPDRNYNSPLHF. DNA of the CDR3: TGTGCCAGCAGCACCCCGGACAGAAACTATAATTCACCCCTCCACTTT. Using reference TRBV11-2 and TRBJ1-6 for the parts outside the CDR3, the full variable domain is EAGVAQSPRYKIIEKRQSVAFWCNPISGHATLYWYQQILGQGPKLLIQFQNNGVVDDSQLPKDRFSAERLKGVDSTLKIQPAKLEDSAVYLCASSTPDRNYNSPLHFGNGTRLTVT.

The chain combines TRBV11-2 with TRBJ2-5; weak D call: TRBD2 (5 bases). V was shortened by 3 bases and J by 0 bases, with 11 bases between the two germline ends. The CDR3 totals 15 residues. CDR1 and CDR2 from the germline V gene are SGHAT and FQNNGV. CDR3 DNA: TGTGCCAGCAGCTTCCGGGATCCCTACCAAGAGACCCAGTACTTC. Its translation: CASSFRDPYQETQYF. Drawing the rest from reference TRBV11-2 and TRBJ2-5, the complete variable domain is EAGVAQSPRYKIIEKRQSVAFWCNPISGHATLYWYQQILGQGPKLLIQFQNNGVVDDSQLPKDRFSAERLKGVDSTLKIQPAKLEDSAVYLCASSFRDPYQETQYFGPGTRLLVL.

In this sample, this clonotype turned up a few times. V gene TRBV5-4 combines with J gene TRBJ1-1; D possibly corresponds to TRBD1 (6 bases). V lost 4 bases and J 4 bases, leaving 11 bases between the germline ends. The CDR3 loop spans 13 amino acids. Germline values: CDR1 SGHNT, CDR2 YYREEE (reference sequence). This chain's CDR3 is CASSGSGATEAFF. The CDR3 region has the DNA TGTGCCAGCAGCGGGTCAGGGGCCACTGAAGCTTTCTTT.

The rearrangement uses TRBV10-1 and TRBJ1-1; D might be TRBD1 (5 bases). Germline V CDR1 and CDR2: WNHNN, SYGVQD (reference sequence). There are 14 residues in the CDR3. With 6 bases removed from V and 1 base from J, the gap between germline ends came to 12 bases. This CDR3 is CASSAVRANTEAFF. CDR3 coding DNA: TGCGCCAGCAGCGCTGTCAGGGCGAACACTGAAGCTTTCTTT.

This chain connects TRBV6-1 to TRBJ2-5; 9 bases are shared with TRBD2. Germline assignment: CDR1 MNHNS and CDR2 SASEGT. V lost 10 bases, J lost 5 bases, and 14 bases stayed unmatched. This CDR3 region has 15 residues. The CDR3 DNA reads TGTGCCACCCACCCGGGGAGCGGGGGGAGGGAGACCCAGTACTTC. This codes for CATHPGSGGRETQYF.

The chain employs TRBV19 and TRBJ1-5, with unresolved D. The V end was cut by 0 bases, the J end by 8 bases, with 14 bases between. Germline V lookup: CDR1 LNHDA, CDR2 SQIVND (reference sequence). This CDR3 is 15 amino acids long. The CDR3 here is CASSIDRTDMKPQHF. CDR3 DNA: TGTGCCAGTAGTATAGATAGGACCGATATGAAGCCCCAGCATTTT.

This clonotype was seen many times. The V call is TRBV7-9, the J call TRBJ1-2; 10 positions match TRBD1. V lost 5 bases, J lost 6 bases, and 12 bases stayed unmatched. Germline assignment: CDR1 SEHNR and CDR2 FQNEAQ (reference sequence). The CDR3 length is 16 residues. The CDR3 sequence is CASSLDRGLGSDGYTF. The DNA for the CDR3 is TGTGCCAGCAGCCTCGACAGGGGGCTAGGTTCGGATGGCTACACCTTC.

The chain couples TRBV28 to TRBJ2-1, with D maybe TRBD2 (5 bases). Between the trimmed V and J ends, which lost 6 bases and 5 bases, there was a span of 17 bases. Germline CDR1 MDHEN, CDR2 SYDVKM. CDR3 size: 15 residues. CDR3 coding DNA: TGTGCCAGCAGCCCAATCGACGAGGGCCACAATGAGCAGTTCTTC. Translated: CASSPIDEGHNEQFF.

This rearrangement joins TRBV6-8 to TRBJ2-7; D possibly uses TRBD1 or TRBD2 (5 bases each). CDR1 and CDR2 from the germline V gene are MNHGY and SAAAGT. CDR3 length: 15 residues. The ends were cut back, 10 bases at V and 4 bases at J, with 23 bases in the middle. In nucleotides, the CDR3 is TGTGCCAACAGCGTGCCCCGGGACGGAGAGTACGAGCAGTACTTC. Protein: CANSVPRDGEYEQYF.

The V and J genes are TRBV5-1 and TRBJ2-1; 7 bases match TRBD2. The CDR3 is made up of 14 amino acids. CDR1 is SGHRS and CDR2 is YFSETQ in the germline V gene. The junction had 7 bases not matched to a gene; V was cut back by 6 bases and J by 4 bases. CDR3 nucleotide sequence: TGCGCCAGCAAACAAGCGGGGCTTTACAATGAGCAGTTCTTC. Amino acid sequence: CASKQAGLYNEQFF.

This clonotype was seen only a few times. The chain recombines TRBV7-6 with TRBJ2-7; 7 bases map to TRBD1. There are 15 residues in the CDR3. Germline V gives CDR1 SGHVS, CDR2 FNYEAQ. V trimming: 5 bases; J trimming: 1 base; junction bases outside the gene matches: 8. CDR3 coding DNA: TGTGCCAGCAGCCCCCTGGGGACAGCTTCCTACGAGCAGTACTTC. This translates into CASSPLGTASYEQYF.

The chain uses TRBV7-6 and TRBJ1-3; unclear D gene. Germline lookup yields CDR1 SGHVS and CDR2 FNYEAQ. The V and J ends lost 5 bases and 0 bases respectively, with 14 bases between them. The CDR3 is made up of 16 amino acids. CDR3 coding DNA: TGTGCCAGCAGCACCCGTGAGGCCGGCTCTGGAAACACCATATATTTT. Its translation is CASSTREAGSGNTIYF.